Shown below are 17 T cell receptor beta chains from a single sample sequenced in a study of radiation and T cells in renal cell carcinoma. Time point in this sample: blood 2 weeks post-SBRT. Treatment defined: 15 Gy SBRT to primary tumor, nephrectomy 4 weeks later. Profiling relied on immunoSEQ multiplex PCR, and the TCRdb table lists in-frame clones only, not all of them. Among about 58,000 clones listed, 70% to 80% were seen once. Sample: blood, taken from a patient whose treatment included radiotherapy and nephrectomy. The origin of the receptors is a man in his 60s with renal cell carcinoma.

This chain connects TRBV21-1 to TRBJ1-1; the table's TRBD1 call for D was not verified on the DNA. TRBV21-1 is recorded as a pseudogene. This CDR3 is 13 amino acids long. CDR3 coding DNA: TGTGCCGTTCCCGGGACATCGGCCACTGAAGCTTTCTTT. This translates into CAVPGTSATEAFF.

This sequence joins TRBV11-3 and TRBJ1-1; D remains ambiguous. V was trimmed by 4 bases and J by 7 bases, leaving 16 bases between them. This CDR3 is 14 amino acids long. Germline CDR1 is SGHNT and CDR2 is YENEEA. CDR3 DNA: TGTGCCAGCAGCTCATCAAATGGGTGGGATGAAGCTTTCTTT. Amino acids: CASSSSNGWDEAFF.

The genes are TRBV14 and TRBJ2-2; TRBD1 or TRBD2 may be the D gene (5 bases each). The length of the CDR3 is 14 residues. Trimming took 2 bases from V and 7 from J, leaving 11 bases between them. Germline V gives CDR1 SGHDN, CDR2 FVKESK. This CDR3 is CASSQLRGHGELFF. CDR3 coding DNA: TGTGCCAGCAGCCAATTGAGGGGTCACGGGGAGCTGTTTTTT.

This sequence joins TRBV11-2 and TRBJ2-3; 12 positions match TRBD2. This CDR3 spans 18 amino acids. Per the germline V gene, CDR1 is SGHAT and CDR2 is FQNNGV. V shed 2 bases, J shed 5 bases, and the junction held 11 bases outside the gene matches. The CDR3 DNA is TGTGCCAGCAGCTTACTTTCCCGACTAGCGGGAGAGGGAGATACGCAGTATTTT. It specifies CASSLLSRLAGEGDTQYF.

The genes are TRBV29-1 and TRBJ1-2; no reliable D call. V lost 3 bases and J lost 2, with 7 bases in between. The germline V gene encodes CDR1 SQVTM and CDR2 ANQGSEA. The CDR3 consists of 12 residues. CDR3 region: CSVEGQNYGYTF. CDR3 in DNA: TGCAGCGTTGAGGGCCAGAACTATGGCTACACCTTC.

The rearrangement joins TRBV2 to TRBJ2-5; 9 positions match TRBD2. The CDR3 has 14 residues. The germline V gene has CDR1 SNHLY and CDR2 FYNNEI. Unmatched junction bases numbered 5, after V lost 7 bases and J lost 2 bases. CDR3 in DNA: TGTGCCAGCAAAGGGCGGGAGGGTCAAGAGACCCAGTACTTC. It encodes CASKGREGQETQYF.

The chain's CDR3 is CASSPTERRTDTQYF. CDR3 coding DNA: TGTGCCAGCAGCCCCACTGAGCGGCGCACAGATACGCAGTATTTT. This rearrangement joins TRBV7-6 to TRBJ2-3, with D perhaps matching TRBD2 (5 bases). V was cut by 5 bases and J by 1 base, with 13 bases left in between. Germline loops: CDR1 SGHVS, CDR2 FNYEAQ. The CDR3 has 15 amino acids.

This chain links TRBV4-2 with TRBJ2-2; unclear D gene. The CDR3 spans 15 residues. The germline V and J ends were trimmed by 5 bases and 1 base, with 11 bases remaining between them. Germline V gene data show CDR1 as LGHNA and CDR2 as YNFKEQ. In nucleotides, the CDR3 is TGTGCCAGCAGCTTTGCTAACAGGAACACCGGGGAGCTGTTTTTT. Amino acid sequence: CASSFANRNTGELFF.

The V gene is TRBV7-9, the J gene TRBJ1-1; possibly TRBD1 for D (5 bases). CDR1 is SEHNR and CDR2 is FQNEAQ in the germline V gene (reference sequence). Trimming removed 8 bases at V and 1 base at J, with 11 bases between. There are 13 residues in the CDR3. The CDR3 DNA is TGTGCCAGCGGGGGTCTGGGGAACACTGAAGCTTTCTTT. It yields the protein CASGGLGNTEAFF.

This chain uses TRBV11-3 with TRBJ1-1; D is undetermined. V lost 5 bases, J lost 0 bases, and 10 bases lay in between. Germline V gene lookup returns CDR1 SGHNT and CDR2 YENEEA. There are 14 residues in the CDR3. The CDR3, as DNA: TGTGCCAGCAGCCTGGGTCGCATGAACACTGAAGCTTTCTTT. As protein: CASSLGRMNTEAFF.

The CDR3 here is CASSVGPGGEGSYEQYF. The CDR3 DNA reads as TGTGCCAGCAGCGTAGGGCCCGGGGGGGAAGGATCCTACGAGCAGTACTTC. The chain joins TRBV9 to TRBJ2-7; TRBD2 agrees at 8 bases. This CDR3 comprises 17 residues. V was pared by 0 bases and J by 1 base, with 9 bases of the junction left unmatched. Germline V gene lookup returns CDR1 SGDLS and CDR2 YYNGEE.

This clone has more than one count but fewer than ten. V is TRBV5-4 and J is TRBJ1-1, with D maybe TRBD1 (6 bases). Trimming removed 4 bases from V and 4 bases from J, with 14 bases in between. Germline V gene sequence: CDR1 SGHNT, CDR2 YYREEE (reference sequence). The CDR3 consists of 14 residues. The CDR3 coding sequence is TGTGCCAGCAGCCCGGAAGGGGGAAGCACTGAAGCTTTCTTT. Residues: CASSPEGGSTEAFF.

The CDR3, as DNA: TGTGCCAGCAGTGACGGGGGGACCCACACAGATACGCAGTATTTT. This gives the protein CASSDGGTHTDTQYF. This chain joins TRBV6-4 and TRBJ2-3, with D perhaps matching TRBD2 (6 bases). The V end was cut by 2 bases, the J end by 2 bases, with 11 bases between. The germline V gene has CDR1 MRHNA and CDR2 SNTAGT. There are 15 residues in the CDR3.

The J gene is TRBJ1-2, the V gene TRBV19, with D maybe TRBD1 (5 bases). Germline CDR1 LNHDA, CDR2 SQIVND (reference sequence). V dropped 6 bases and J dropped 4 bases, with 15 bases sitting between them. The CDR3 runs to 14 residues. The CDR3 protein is CASRAQTEGYGYTF. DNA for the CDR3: TGTGCCAGTAGAGCGCAGACAGAGGGCTATGGCTACACCTTC.

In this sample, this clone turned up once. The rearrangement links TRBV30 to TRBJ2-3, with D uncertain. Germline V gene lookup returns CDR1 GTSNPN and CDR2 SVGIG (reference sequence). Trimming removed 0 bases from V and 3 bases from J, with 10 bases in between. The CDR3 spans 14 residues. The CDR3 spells CAWSVGSGTDTQYF. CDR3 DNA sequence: TGTGCCTGGAGTGTCGGCTCCGGGACAGATACGCAGTATTTT.

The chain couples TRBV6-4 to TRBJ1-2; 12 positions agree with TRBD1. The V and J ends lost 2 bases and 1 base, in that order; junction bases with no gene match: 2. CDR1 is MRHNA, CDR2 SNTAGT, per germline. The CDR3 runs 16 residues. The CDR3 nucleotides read TGTGCCAGCAGTGACGGGACAGGGGGCAGTAACTATGGCTACACCTTC. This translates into CASSDGTGGSNYGYTF.

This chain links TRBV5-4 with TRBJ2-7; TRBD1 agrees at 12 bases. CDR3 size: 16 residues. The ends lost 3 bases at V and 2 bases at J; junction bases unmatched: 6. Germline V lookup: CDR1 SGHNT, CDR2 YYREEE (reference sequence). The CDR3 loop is CASSWTGTGGTYEQYF. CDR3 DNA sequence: TGTGCCAGCAGCTGGACCGGGACAGGGGGCACCTACGAGCAGTACTTC.